This T cell receptor beta chain was profiled in a study of T cells after yellow fever vaccination. Study-level information: SMART-Seq v4 Ultra Low Input served to prepare low-cell-number fractions.

Study outcomes and limitations: The booster response re-showed most primary clones: roughly 97% CD4, 88% CD8. When the response was secondary, it was weaker but reached its peak faster, day 5 versus 15.

Deletions cut 1 base from V and 2 bases from J, with 10 bases between. The CDR3 runs 15 residues. The germline V gene encodes CDR1 MGHRA and CDR2 YSYEKL. This clonotype was seen at least ten times. Its antigen is unknown. They built TCR cDNA with 5'RACE template switching, a step that put in a universal primer site and UMIs. From the 5' RACE reads, TCRdb called clonotypes with MiXCR, one entry per CDR3 protein. The sample lists 170,000 or so distinct CDR3 sequences; roughly 9% were seen once. This sequence joins TRBV4-1 and TRBJ2-3, with a tentative D call TRBD2 (5 bases). The sequencing used CD8+ T cells sorted from PBMCs, collected 45 days after the yellow fever booster vaccination. The source is a young man who received the YFV17D yellow fever vaccine. CDR3 sequence (DNA): TGCGCCAGCAGCCAAGTGGAGCGGCTCACAGATACGCAGTATTTT. Protein: CASSQVERLTDTQYF.